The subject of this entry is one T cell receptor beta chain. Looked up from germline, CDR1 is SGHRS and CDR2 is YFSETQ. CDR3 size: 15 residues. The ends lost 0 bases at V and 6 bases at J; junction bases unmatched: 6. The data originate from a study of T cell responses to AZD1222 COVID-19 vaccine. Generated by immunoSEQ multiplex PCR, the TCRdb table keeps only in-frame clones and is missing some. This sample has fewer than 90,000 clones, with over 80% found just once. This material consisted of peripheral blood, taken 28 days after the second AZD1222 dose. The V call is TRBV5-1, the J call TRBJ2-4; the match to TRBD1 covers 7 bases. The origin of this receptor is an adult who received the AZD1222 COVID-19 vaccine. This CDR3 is CASSLVGTVGNIQYF. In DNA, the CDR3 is TGCGCCAGCAGCTTGGTTGGGACAGTGGGAAACATTCAGTACTTC.